This TCR beta chain is drawn from a study of tumor and adjacent non-tumor tissue in lung cancer. Study-wide results and caveats: Tumor tissue had significantly higher TCR diversity than normal lung.

Of note for this clonotype: Antigen: not known. Mismatch with germline at one junction end may stem from a read error.

No cell sorting was done before RNA was extracted from the tissue. More than 3 cm separated this lung sample from the edge of the tumor. Germline CDR1 reads MGHRA; CDR2 reads YSYEKL. The CDR3 is made up of 14 amino acids. The library came from three nested PCR rounds adapted from ARM-PCR protocols. One entry per CDR3 protein results from TCRdb running MiXCR on the multiplex PCR reads. This sample has some 70,000 distinct CDR3 sequences, with around 70% found just once. The sample was distant non-tumor lung tissue. The source of this sequence is a woman aged 45-65 years with non-small cell lung cancer. This chain connects TRBV4-1 to TRBJ2-3, with D possibly TRBD2 on 5 matching bases. The CDR3 DNA reads TGTGCCAGCAGCCAACCCCTAGCAATCGATACGCAGTATTTT. It codes for CASSQPLAIDTQYF.